The clone carrying this T cell receptor beta chain was recorded a few times. The CDR3 spans 16 residues. From germline, CDR1 is SQVTM and CDR2 ANQGSEA. The J segment lost 0 bases and the V segment lost 4 bases, leaving 8 bases of the junction unmatched. TCRdb used MiXCR to reprocess the 5' RACE reads, holding one entry per CDR3 protein. Of 690,000 or so distinct CDR3 sequences listed, over 8.5% are singletons. This specimen comes from a study of identical twins. The sample also formed part of further work on yellow fever vaccine responses in identical twins.

Sequenced input: PBMCs. V gene TRBV29-1 combines with J gene TRBJ2-3; 9 bases match TRBD1. The source is a young woman in good health. The CDR3 here is CSVGDRGGFSTDTQYF. The CDR3, as DNA: TGCAGCGTTGGAGACAGGGGGGGGTTTAGCACAGATACGCAGTATTTT.